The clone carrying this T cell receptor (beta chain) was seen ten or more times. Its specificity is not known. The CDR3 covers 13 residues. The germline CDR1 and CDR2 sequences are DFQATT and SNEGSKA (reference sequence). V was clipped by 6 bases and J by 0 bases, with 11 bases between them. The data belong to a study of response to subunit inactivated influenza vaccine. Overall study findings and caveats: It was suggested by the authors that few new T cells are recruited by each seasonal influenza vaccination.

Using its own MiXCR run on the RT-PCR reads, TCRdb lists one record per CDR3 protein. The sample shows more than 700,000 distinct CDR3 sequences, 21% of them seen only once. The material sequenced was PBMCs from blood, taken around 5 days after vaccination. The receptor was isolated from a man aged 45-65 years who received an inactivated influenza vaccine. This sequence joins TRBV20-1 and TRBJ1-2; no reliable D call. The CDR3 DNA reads TGCAGTGCCAAAGGAGGTACTAACTATGGCTACACCTTC. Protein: CSAKGGTNYGYTF.